These 24 T cell receptor beta chains originate from one sample sequenced in a study of blood T cells in healthy people across ages. Using a J-beta primer mix together with a sample-barcoded 5' primer, a second PCR was run for 7 to 11 cycles. MiXCR was run by TCRdb on the 5' RACE reads, yielding one entry per CDR3 protein. The sample yields more than 500,000 distinct CDR3 sequences, 27% seen once. The material sequenced was blood. These receptors were collected from a woman in her seventies in good health.

J is TRBJ2-5 and V is TRBV4-1, with TRBD1 identical over 7 bases. The CDR3 contains 17 residues. Germline V lookup: CDR1 MGHRA, CDR2 YSYEKL. Germline trimming cut 0 bases from V and 2 bases from J; bases unmatched to any gene: 9. CDR3 sequence (DNA): TGCGCCAGCAGCCAAGATAAAGGGAGCAGGGGGCAAGAGACCCAGTACTTC. It encodes CASSQDKGSRGQETQYF.

This clonotype occurred many times. The chain is built from TRBV7-2 and TRBJ2-5; 7 nucleotides match TRBD1. J lost 0 bases, V lost 4 bases, and 5 bases had no gene match. This CDR3 region has 15 residues. Germline lookup yields CDR1 SGHTA and CDR2 FQGNSA. The CDR3 spells CASSSPTGYQETQYF. The CDR3 region has the DNA TGTGCCAGCAGCTCCCCGACAGGGTACCAAGAGACCCAGTACTTC.

This chain uses TRBV5-1 with TRBJ2-7, with D unclear. Germline V CDR1 and CDR2: SGHRS, YFSETQ. This CDR3 spans 14 amino acids. The germline V and J ends were trimmed by 5 bases and 0 bases, with 12 bases remaining between them. In DNA form, the CDR3 reads TGCGCCAGCAGTACAACGACGGACTCCTACGAGCAGTACTTC. It encodes CASSTTTDSYEQYF.

This clonotype showed up just a few times. The chain recombines TRBV20-1 with TRBJ1-3; no firm D call. V gave up 5 bases and J gave up 2 bases, with 10 bases separating them. CDR1 is DFQATT and CDR2 is SNEGSKA in the germline V gene (reference sequence). The CDR3 consists of 13 residues. The CDR3 reads CSALANPGNTIYF. The CDR3 DNA reads TGCAGTGCTCTGGCCAACCCTGGAAACACCATATATTTT.

The genes are TRBV29-1 and TRBJ2-5, with TRBD1 identical over 7 bases. V lost 6 bases and J lost 5; bases outside the gene matches: 9. The germline gives CDR1 SQVTM, CDR2 ANQGSEA. The CDR3 has 13 amino acids. The CDR3 DNA reads TGCAGCGTCGACGACAGGGTCACTGAGACCCAGTACTTC. Amino acid sequence: CSVDDRVTETQYF.

The V gene is TRBV20-1, the J gene TRBJ1-6, with D perhaps TRBD1 (5 bases). Trimming stripped 0 bases from V and 9 bases from J, with 15 bases between. The CDR3 is 15 amino acids. From germline, CDR1 is DFQATT and CDR2 SNEGSKA (reference sequence). Here the CDR3 reads CSARDRRSGFSPLHF. DNA of the CDR3: TGCAGTGCTAGAGATCGTCGCTCAGGGTTTTCACCCCTCCACTTT.

V usage is TRBV7-2 and J usage is TRBJ1-4; D unclear. V was cut by 4 bases and J by 0 bases, with 12 bases left in between. This CDR3 comprises 16 residues. Germline V lookup: CDR1 SGHTA, CDR2 FQGNSA. CDR3 loop: CASSSALGATNEKLFF. The CDR3 nucleotides read TGTGCCAGCAGCTCCGCCCTTGGAGCAACTAATGAAAAACTGTTTTTT.

The chain is built from TRBV12-3 or TRBV12-4 and TRBJ1-1; D uncertain. Trimming cost V 3 bases and J 8 bases, with 10 bases left between them. The CDR3 totals 12 residues. The CDR3: CASSFLVEEAFF. In nucleotides, the CDR3 is TGTGCCAGCAGTTTTCTCGTCGAGGAAGCTTTCTTT.

This clonotype showed up just a few times. This chain connects TRBV9 to TRBJ1-1, with a tentative D call TRBD1 (6 bases). The ends were cut back, 0 bases at V and 5 bases at J, with 11 bases in the middle. This CDR3 is 14 amino acids long. CDR1 is SGDLS and CDR2 is YYNGEE in the germline V gene. The CDR3 sequence: CASSVGRGRTEAFF. CDR3 DNA: TGTGCCAGCAGCGTAGGCAGGGGTCGAACTGAAGCTTTCTTT.

The CDR3 region has the DNA TGTGCCAGCAGTGAGAGCGGGTCGGAGACCCAGTACTTC. Protein sequence: CASSESGSETQYF. The chain has TRBV2 and TRBJ2-5; a weak D match, TRBD2 (6 bases). Germline-derived CDR1 and CDR2 are SNHLY and FYNNEI. Trimming shortened V by 3 bases and J by 5 bases, and 10 bases separated the two germline ends. The CDR3 is made up of 13 amino acids. The variable domain in full, with the rest retrieved from reference TRBV2 and TRBJ2-5, is EPEVTQTPSHQVTQMGQEVILRCVPISNHLYFYWYRQILGQKVEFLVSFYNNEISEKSEIFDDQFSVERPDGSNFTLKIRSTKLEDSAMYFCASSESGSETQYFGPGTRLLVL.

The chain employs TRBV7-2 and TRBJ1-6; D is ambiguous. Trimming took off 4 bases at V and 13 bases at J, with 17 bases between the two ends. The germline V gene encodes CDR1 SGHTA and CDR2 FQGNSA. CDR3 length: 14 amino acids. The CDR3 loop is CASSYRWVGAPLHF. DNA of the CDR3: TGTGCCAGCAGCTACAGATGGGTGGGAGCGCCCCTCCACTTT.

The chain combines TRBV12-5 with TRBJ2-5, with D tentatively TRBD2 (6 bases). In germline, CDR1 is LGHNT, CDR2 FRNRAP. This CDR3 has 13 residues. V was trimmed by 7 bases and J by 4 bases, leaving 13 bases between them. CDR3 sequence reads: CASAYWGGETQYF. The CDR3 bases are TGTGCTAGTGCCTACTGGGGAGGAGAGACCCAGTACTTC.

The chain combines TRBV7-2 with TRBJ2-1; no definite D call. CDR1 and CDR2 from the germline V gene are SGHTA and FQGNSA. There are 15 residues in the CDR3. Trimming left V 6 bases short and J 0 bases short, with 12 bases between. CDR3 loop: CASRGSRSSYNEQFF. In DNA form, the CDR3 reads TGTGCCAGCAGGGGTAGCCGGAGCTCCTACAATGAGCAGTTCTTC.

The rearrangement joins TRBV19 to TRBJ1-4; the D is unclear. Trimming removed 3 bases from V and 8 bases from J, with 10 bases in between. Germline V gene lookup returns CDR1 LNHDA and CDR2 SQIVND (reference sequence). This CDR3 region has 13 residues. CDR3 loop: CASSIPKEEKLFF. CDR3 in DNA: TGTGCCAGTAGTATCCCGAAAGAAGAAAAACTGTTTTTT.

This clonotype was counted between two and nine times. V is TRBV15 and J is TRBJ2-5, with 11 bases aligning to TRBD2. The ends lost 3 bases at V and 1 base at J; junction bases unmatched: 4. This CDR3 contains 16 residues. Germline CDR1 LNHNV, CDR2 YYDKDF (reference sequence). CDR3: CATSRLAGGSQETQYF. CDR3 in DNA: TGTGCCACCAGCAGGCTAGCGGGGGGTTCCCAAGAGACCCAGTACTTC.

This clonotype was picked up a small number of times. The genes are TRBV20-1 and TRBJ2-7; 12 bases are a match to TRBD1. The CDR3 has 12 amino acids. The ends lost 6 bases at V and 6 bases at J; junction bases unmatched: 3. CDR1 and CDR2 (germline): DFQATT, SNEGSKA (reference sequence). As DNA, the CDR3 is TGCAGTGCCAGGGACAGGGGGCCCGAGCAGTACTTC. Translating gives CSARDRGPEQYF.

In its sample, this clonotype was seen a few times. The V and J genes are TRBV27 and TRBJ2-7; 9 nucleotides agree with TRBD2. The trim removed 5 bases at V and 2 bases at J, leaving 13 bases unmatched. Germline V gene sequence: CDR1 MNHEY, CDR2 SMNVEV (reference sequence). CDR3 size: 17 residues. This CDR3 reads CASSRSGASGDPYEQYF. The CDR3 bases are TGTGCCAGCAGTCGCTCCGGGGCTAGCGGGGACCCCTACGAGCAGTACTTC.

This clonotype was detected only a few times. The chain employs TRBV15 and TRBJ2-5; TRBD2 is a possible D gene (5 bases). Trimming cost V 3 bases and J 5 bases, with 16 bases left between them. This CDR3 contains 15 residues. CDR1 and CDR2 (germline): LNHNV, YYDKDF (reference sequence). The CDR3 nucleotides are TGTGCCACCAGCAGTGCCGACTACCCCCGGGAGACCCAGTACTTC. Its translation: CATSSADYPRETQYF.

The genes are TRBV7-2 and TRBJ1-1; unclear D gene. This CDR3 has 14 amino acids. The V gene lost 5 bases and the J gene lost 4 bases, with 14 bases spanning the gap. In germline, CDR1 is SGHTA, CDR2 FQGNSA. The DNA for the CDR3 is TGTGCCAGCAGCCCCGCTTGGGTTGGCACTGAAGCTTTCTTT. Translation: CASSPAWVGTEAFF.

Details on this clonotype: The CDR3 does not end in the conserved phenylalanine or tryptophan, so this is likely a read error. V usage is TRBV7-2 and J usage is TRBJ1-1; D is unresolved. The germline gives CDR1 SGHTA, CDR2 FQGNSA. This CDR3 is 13 amino acids long. V lost 5 bases and J 4 bases, leaving 11 bases between the germline ends. The CDR3 nucleotides read TGTGCCAGCAGCAGTACCGCACTCACTGAAGCTTTCTCT. This encodes CASSSTALTEAFS.

This clonotype was seen a handful of times. The rearrangement links TRBV9 to TRBJ2-7; 9 bases agree with TRBD1. The germline V gene encodes CDR1 SGDLS and CDR2 YYNGEE. The trim removed 2 bases at V and 5 bases at J, leaving 11 bases unmatched. This CDR3 region has 16 residues. CDR3 nucleotides: TGTGCCAGCAGCGTGTTAGAGGGACAGGGAAGCGACGAGCAGTACTTC. It codes for CASSVLEGQGSDEQYF.

This clonotype was seen only a few times. The chain couples TRBV5-1 to TRBJ2-5; D perhaps matches TRBD2 (6 bases). The DNA end favors TRBJ2-1, so the J call may be wrong. This CDR3 comprises 13 residues. CDR1 is SGHRS and CDR2 is YFSETQ in the germline V gene. The CDR3 nucleotides are TGCGCCAGCAGCTGGGACGGGGCGGGGGAGCAGTTCTTC. This encodes CASSWDGAGEQFF.

The chain employs TRBV2 and TRBJ2-5; D not resolved. The J call may not be correct, given that the DNA end is closer to TRBJ2-1. Germline values: CDR1 SNHLY, CDR2 FYNNEI. The CDR3 has 15 residues. The CDR3 loop reads CASRPRGILVDEQFF. CDR3 sequence (DNA): TGTGCCAGCAGACCAAGAGGCATCCTAGTCGATGAGCAGTTCTTC.

This chain links TRBV6-1 with TRBJ2-5, with D hard to call. The germline V and J ends were trimmed by 4 bases and 2 bases, with 14 bases remaining between them. CDR3 length equals 15 residues. Germline CDR1 reads MNHNS; CDR2 reads SASEGT. In DNA form, the CDR3 reads TGTGCCAGCAGTGTGGCCTTAATATGGCAAGAGACCCAGTACTTC. It specifies CASSVALIWQETQYF.